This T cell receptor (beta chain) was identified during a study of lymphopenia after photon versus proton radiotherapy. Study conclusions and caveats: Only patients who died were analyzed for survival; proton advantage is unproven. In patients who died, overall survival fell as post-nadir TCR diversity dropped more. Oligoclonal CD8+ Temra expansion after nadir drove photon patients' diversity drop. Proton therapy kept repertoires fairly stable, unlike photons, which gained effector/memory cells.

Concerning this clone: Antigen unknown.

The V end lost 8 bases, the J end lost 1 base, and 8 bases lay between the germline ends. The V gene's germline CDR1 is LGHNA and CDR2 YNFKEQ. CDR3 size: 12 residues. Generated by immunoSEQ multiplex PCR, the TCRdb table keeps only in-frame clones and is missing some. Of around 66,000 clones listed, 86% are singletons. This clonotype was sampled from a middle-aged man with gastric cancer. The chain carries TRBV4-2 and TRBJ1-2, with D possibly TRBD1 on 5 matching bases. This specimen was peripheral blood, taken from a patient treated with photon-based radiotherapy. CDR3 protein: CASAQDNYGYTF. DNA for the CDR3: TGTGCCAGCGCACAGGATAACTATGGCTACACCTTC.